The 20 T cell receptor beta chains below all came from one sample that was sequenced in a study of CD8+ T cells in alopecia areata. cDNA prepared by RNA extraction and subsequent reverse transcription served as the template for sequencing. Sequencing was performed with immunoSEQ multiplex PCR; in TCRdb, only in-frame clones are kept and a portion is missing. The table lists roughly 250,000 clones, less than 80% of them singletons. The material sequenced was CD4+ T cells sorted from blood, taken at week 0. These receptors all stem from a human donor with alopecia areata.

The rearrangement links TRBV5-1 to TRBJ2-1; 10 nucleotides line up with TRBD2. CDR1 and CDR2 (germline): SGHRS, YFSETQ. Losses at the gene ends were 6 bases for V and 6 bases for J; bases not matched to a gene: 12. The CDR3 consists of 16 residues. As DNA, the CDR3 is TGCGCCAGCACCCTCAGCCCACTAGCGGGGACCAATGAGCAGTTCTTC. It specifies CASTLSPLAGTNEQFF.

The V call is TRBV7-2, the J call TRBJ2-2, with D perhaps TRBD1 (7 bases). In germline, CDR1 is SGHTA, CDR2 FQGNSA. The CDR3 sequence is 16 residues long. V shed 7 bases and J shed 2 bases, with 17 bases lying between them. CDR3 in DNA: TGTGCCAGCACCCGGCAGGGGGGCATTAACACCGGGGAGCTGTTTTTT. This codes for CASTRQGGINTGELFF.

This chain joins TRBV7-2 and TRBJ2-5, with D possibly being TRBD1 (5 bases). Trimming took 5 bases from V and 2 from J, leaving 12 bases between them. CDR3 length equals 14 residues. Looked up from germline, CDR1 is SGHTA and CDR2 is FQGNSA. The CDR3 sequence is CASSPRTQQETQYF. CDR3 bases: TGTGCCAGCAGCCCTCGGACACAACAAGAGACCCAGTACTTC.

The chain recombines TRBV5-1 with TRBJ1-6; 7 bases are shared with TRBD1. Germline CDR1 reads SGHRS; CDR2 reads YFSETQ. This CDR3 has 14 residues. V shed 3 bases and J 8 bases; nucleotides not matched to a gene: 5. Written as DNA, the CDR3 is TGCGCCAGCAGCTCGACAGGGACTGATTCACCCCTCCACTTT. Encoded protein: CASSSTGTDSPLHF.

This clone was recorded once. The J gene is TRBJ1-5, the V gene TRBV25-1; D not resolved. Trimming took off 2 bases at V and 3 bases at J, with 5 bases between the two ends. Germline assignment: CDR1 MGHDK and CDR2 SYGVNS. The CDR3 is 13 amino acids. DNA of the CDR3: TGTGCCAGCAGTGAAATGAACAATCAGCCCCAGCATTTT. Its protein product is CASSEMNNQPQHF.

This chain links TRBV6-6 with TRBJ2-4; D gene ambiguous. Deletions cut 5 bases from V and 7 bases from J, with 6 bases between. Germline CDR1 reads MNHNY; CDR2 reads SVGAGI (reference sequence). The CDR3 runs to 11 residues. Here the CDR3 reads CASSGTNIQYF. Here the CDR3 DNA reads TGTGCCAGCAGTGGTACGAACATTCAGTACTTC.

V usage is TRBV29-1 and J usage is TRBJ2-7; a possible D gene is TRBD1 (5 bases). This CDR3 has 13 residues. Germline V gene lookup returns CDR1 SQVTM and CDR2 ANQGSEA. V lost 4 bases, J lost 1 base, and 11 bases lay in between. CDR3 DNA: TGCAGCGTTGTAGTCCAGGGATCCTACGAGCAGTACTTC. Protein sequence: CSVVVQGSYEQYF.

The chain has TRBV5-4 and TRBJ2-7; tentatively, D is TRBD1 (6 bases). Germline loops: CDR1 SGHNT, CDR2 YYREEE (reference sequence). CDR3 length equals 13 residues. V lost 7 bases and J lost 7, with 18 bases in between. In DNA, the CDR3 is TGTGCCAGCCACCGGGACAAGATAGGGGAGCAGTACTTC. Translated, it gives CASHRDKIGEQYF.

This clone was picked up a small number of times. The chain combines TRBV29-1 with TRBJ1-2, with a tentative D call TRBD1 (6 bases). V was shortened by 6 bases and J by 3 bases, with 14 bases between the two germline ends. Germline V gene sequence: CDR1 SQVTM, CDR2 ANQGSEA. This CDR3 has 13 amino acids. The CDR3 sequence: CSVRGTLDYGYTF. Written as DNA, the CDR3 is TGCAGCGTGCGAGGGACACTAGACTATGGCTACACCTTC.

V is TRBV6-6 and J is TRBJ2-6; D not resolved. The length of the CDR3 is 13 residues. Trimming removed 5 bases from V and 1 base from J, with 3 bases in between. Germline-derived CDR1 and CDR2 are MNHNY and SVGAGI (reference sequence). CDR3 residues: CASSQSGANVLTF. For the CDR3, the DNA is TGTGCCAGCAGTCAATCTGGGGCCAACGTCCTGACTTTC.

This clone was seen only a few times. This sequence joins TRBV19 and TRBJ2-3; no reliable D call. Trimming took 5 bases from V and 2 from J, leaving 8 bases between them. The CDR3 loop spans 13 amino acids. Germline assignment: CDR1 LNHDA and CDR2 SQIVND (reference sequence). CDR3 in DNA: TGTGCCAGTAGTGGGCAGGCCACAGATACGCAGTATTTT. Its translation: CASSGQATDTQYF.

This chain joins TRBV7-2 and TRBJ1-2; TRBD1 aligns across 7 bases. Germline values: CDR1 SGHTA, CDR2 FQGNSA. Trimming took 5 bases from V and 6 from J; bases not matched to a gene: 15. The CDR3 totals 16 residues. This chain's CDR3 is CASSLVDRNPGDGYTF. DNA for the CDR3: TGTGCCAGCAGCCTCGTGGACAGGAACCCCGGGGATGGCTACACCTTC. The complete variable domain, with remaining parts taken from reference TRBV7-2 and TRBJ1-2, reads GAGVSQSPSNKVTEKGKDVELRCDPISGHTALYWYRQSLGQGLEFLIYFQGNSAPDKSGLPSDRFSAERTGGSVSTLTIQRTQQEDSAVYLCASSLVDRNPGDGYTFGSGTRLTVV.

The chain combines TRBV27 with TRBJ2-1; D possibly matches TRBD1 or TRBD2 (5 bases each). Trimming took 3 bases from V and 8 from J, leaving 17 bases between them. Germline CDR1 and CDR2: MNHEY and SMNVEV (reference sequence). The length of the CDR3 is 15 residues. The CDR3 sequence: CASSLTLRAGDEQFF. The CDR3 DNA reads as TGTGCCAGCAGTTTGACTCTCAGGGCCGGGGATGAGCAGTTCTTC.

The J gene is TRBJ2-7, the V gene TRBV29-1, with D unresolved. Trimming shortened V by 4 bases and J by 1 base, and 11 bases separated the two germline ends. The CDR3 loop spans 13 amino acids. Looked up from germline, CDR1 is SQVTM and CDR2 is ANQGSEA. The CDR3 sequence: CSVGERISYEQYF. CDR3 bases: TGCAGCGTTGGAGAGAGGATTTCCTACGAGCAGTACTTC.

V usage is TRBV11-2 and J usage is TRBJ2-6, with unresolved D. The germline V gene has CDR1 SGHAT and CDR2 FQNNGV. This CDR3 has 17 amino acids. V shed 5 bases and J shed 0 bases, with 14 bases lying between them. The CDR3 protein is CASSRLSESSGANVLTF. The CDR3 bases are TGTGCCAGCAGCAGACTGTCCGAGAGCTCTGGGGCCAACGTCCTGACTTTC. Supplemented by reference TRBV11-2 and TRBJ2-6, the full variable domain reads EAGVAQSPRYKIIEKRQSVAFWCNPISGHATLYWYQQILGQGPKLLIQFQNNGVVDDSQLPKDRFSAERLKGVDSTLKIQPAKLEDSAVYLCASSRLSESSGANVLTFGAGSRLTVL.

The genes are TRBV7-9 and TRBJ1-4, with D tentatively TRBD1 (5 bases). Germline V gives CDR1 SEHNR, CDR2 FQNEAQ (reference sequence). Trimming shortened V by 5 bases and J by 6 bases, and 16 bases separated the two germline ends. This CDR3 comprises 15 residues. The CDR3 is CASSRKVAGYEKLFF. The CDR3 DNA follows: TGTGCCAGCAGCCGCAAGGTGGCAGGGTATGAAAAACTGTTTTTT.

The chain employs TRBV5-1 and TRBJ2-3; D may be TRBD2 (6 bases). CDR3 length: 12 amino acids. Between the trimmed V and J ends, which lost 7 bases and 3 bases, there was a span of 9 bases. Germline V CDR1 and CDR2: SGHRS, YFSETQ. CDR3 bases: TGCGCCAGCCGTGGGGGGACAGATACGCAGTATTTT. This translates into CASRGGTDTQYF.

The sample holds a few counts of this clone. The genes are TRBV12-5 and TRBJ1-5; D call uncertain. Germline CDR1 LGHNT, CDR2 FRNRAP. The CDR3 extends over 12 amino acids. DNA for the CDR3: TGTGGGACCGGGATCAGCAATCAGCCCCAGCATTTT. It codes for CGTGISNQPQHF.

The genes are TRBV9 and TRBJ1-2; a possible D gene is TRBD1 (5 bases). This CDR3 region has 15 residues. Deletions cut 0 bases from V and 3 bases from J, with 12 bases between. Germline V gene data show CDR1 as SGDLS and CDR2 as YYNGEE. The CDR3 region has the DNA TGTGCCAGCAGCGTAGATCAGGGCCCCTACTATGGCTACACCTTC. Amino acids: CASSVDQGPYYGYTF.

The chain uses TRBV29-1 and TRBJ1-2; the D is unclear. Germline lookup yields CDR1 SQVTM and CDR2 ANQGSEA. The CDR3 spans 13 residues. The V end lost 6 bases, the J end lost 6 bases, and 17 bases lay between the germline ends. CDR3 bases: TGCAGCGTGCGGGTAGTGGCAGCCGATGGCTACACCTTC. It translates to CSVRVVAADGYTF.